This T cell receptor beta chain was recovered during a study of technical replicates of blood from a few donors. The CDR3 runs 16 residues. Germline-derived CDR1 and CDR2 are SGHDT and YYEEEE. V was pared by 4 bases and J by 0 bases, with 16 bases between. This table comes from immunoSEQ multiplex PCR, and its TCRdb copy is limited to in-frame clones, with some not included. In the table there are 56,000 or so clones, about 94% of which are singletons. Sequencing was carried out using PBMCs. The rearrangement links TRBV5-6 to TRBJ1-2, with a weak D call TRBD1 (5 bases). The receptor was isolated from a human donor in good health. Some clones in this sample may be carry-over from other donors' samples. The DNA of the CDR3 is TGTGCCAGCAGCCAACTTCAGGGCAGCCCTAACTATGGCTACACCTTC. This gives the protein CASSQLQGSPNYGYTF.